This T cell receptor (delta chain) was documented in a study of gamma-delta chains in newborns, infants, children. On the study more broadly: Polyclonal expansion of innate γδ T cells after birth follows microbial exposure.

TCRdb re-called the reads using CATT. The repertoire consists of about 16,000 delta-chain clones, with roughly 7% occurring once and the leading ten covering 20% to 25%. CDR1 and CDR2 from the germline V gene are GEAIGNYY and EKD. The CDR3 covers 18 residues. In this sample, this clone turned up a few times. The junction shows a germline mismatch at one end, possibly a read error. The sample contains more than one DNA sequence encoding this CDR3. V usage is TRDV2 and J usage is TRDJ2, with TRDD3 matching 11 bases. This sequence originates from a child who was a newborn, infant or young child, either healthy, febrile or measles-vaccinated (not recorded which). Sequenced sample: blood. In DNA form, the CDR3 reads TGTGCCTGCGACACGGGTACTGGGGGATATACCTTGACAGCACAACTCTTCTTT. Its translation: CACDTGTGGYTLTAQLFF.